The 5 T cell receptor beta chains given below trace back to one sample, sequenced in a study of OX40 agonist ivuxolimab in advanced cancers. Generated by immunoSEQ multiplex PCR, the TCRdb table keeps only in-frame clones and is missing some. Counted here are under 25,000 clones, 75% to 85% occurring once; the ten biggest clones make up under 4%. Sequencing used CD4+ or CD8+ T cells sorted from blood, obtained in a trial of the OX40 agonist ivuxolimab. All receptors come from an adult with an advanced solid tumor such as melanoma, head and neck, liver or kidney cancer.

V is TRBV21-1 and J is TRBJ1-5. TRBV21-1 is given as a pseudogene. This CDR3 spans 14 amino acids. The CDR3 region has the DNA TGTGCCAGCAGCAAAGTTGGGGTAGGTCAGCCCCAGCATTTT. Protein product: CASSKVGVGQPQHF.

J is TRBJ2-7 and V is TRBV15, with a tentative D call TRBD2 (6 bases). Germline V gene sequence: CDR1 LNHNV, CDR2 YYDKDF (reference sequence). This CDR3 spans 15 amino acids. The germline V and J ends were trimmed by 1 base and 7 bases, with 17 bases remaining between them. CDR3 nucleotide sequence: TGTGCCACCAGCAGAGCCCCCTCGGGGGTCGGGGAGCAGTACTTC. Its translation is CATSRAPSGVGEQYF.

The DNA of the CDR3 is TGTGCCACCGCTATCGGGATAGGTTCCTATGGCTACACCTTC. As protein: CATAIGIGSYGYTF. V and J are TRBV27 and TRBJ1-2; D unresolved. V was shortened by 10 bases and J by 4 bases, with 19 bases between the two germline ends. This CDR3 contains 14 residues. The germline V gene has CDR1 MNHEY and CDR2 SMNVEV (reference sequence).

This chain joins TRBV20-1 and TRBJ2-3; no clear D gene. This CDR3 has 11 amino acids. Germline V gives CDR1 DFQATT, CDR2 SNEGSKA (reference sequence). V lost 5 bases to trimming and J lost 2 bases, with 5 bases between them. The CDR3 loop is CSAAITDTQYF. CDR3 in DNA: TGCAGTGCTGCTATCACAGATACGCAGTATTTT.

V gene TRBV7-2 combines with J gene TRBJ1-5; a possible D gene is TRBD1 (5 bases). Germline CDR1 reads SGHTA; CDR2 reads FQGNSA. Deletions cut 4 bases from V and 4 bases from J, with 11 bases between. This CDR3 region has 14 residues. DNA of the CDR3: TGTGCCAGCAGCTCATCGGGGGGGAATCAGCCCCAGCATTTT. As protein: CASSSSGGNQPQHF.